The 25 T cell receptor beta chains below were found in one sample sequenced in a study of OX40 agonist ivuxolimab in advanced cancers. Clones were read by immunoSEQ multiplex PCR, and TCRdb kept only the in-frame ones, dropping some. Counted here are about 22,000 clones, approximately 91% occurring once; the ten biggest clones make up 20% to 25%. The starting material was CD4+ or CD8+ T cells sorted from blood, obtained in a trial of the OX40 agonist ivuxolimab. Receptors originate from an adult with an advanced solid tumor such as melanoma, head and neck, liver or kidney cancer.

V is TRBV9 and J is TRBJ2-7, with 10 nucleotides matching TRBD1. With 0 bases clipped from V and 5 bases from J, the junction kept 5 bases outside the gene matches. The CDR3 totals 15 residues. The germline V gene has CDR1 SGDLS and CDR2 YYNGEE. DNA for the CDR3: TGTGCCAGCAGCGTAGGCGGGACAGGGGTCGACGAGCAGTACTTC. Translating gives CASSVGGTGVDEQYF. Combining the CDR3 with reference TRBV9 and TRBJ2-7 gives the whole variable domain DSGVTQTPKHLITATGQRVTLRCSPRSGDLSVYWYQQSLDQGLQFLIQYYNGEERAKGNILERFSAQQFPDLHSELNLSSLELGDSALYFCASSVGGTGVDEQYFGPGTRLTVT.

In its sample, this clone ranks as medium-sized. The chain links TRBV29-1 to TRBJ2-3; TRBD2 aligns across 8 bases. The ends lost 7 bases at V and 2 bases at J; junction bases unmatched: 8. CDR3 length: 14 amino acids. CDR1 SQVTM and CDR2 ANQGSEA come from the germline V gene. The CDR3 reads CSALLAENTDTQYF. In nucleotides, the CDR3 is TGCAGCGCTTTACTAGCGGAGAACACAGATACGCAGTATTTT.

This sequence joins TRBV7-8 and TRBJ2-5; 8 bases line up with TRBD2. CDR3 size: 15 residues. V lost 6 bases, J lost 4 bases, and 10 bases stayed unmatched. The germline V gene has CDR1 SGHVS and CDR2 FQNEAQ. CDR3 region: CASRISGSESETQYF. The CDR3, as DNA: TGTGCCAGCAGGATAAGCGGGAGTGAGTCAGAGACCCAGTACTTC.

This chain connects TRBV4-1 to TRBJ2-3; TRBD2 might be the D (5 bases). There are 17 residues in the CDR3. Germline V CDR1 and CDR2: MGHRA, YSYEKL. Trimming shortened V by 0 bases and J by 3 bases, and 16 bases separated the two germline ends. CDR3 nucleotide sequence: TGCGCCAGCAGCCAAGAGGACTCAGCGCCCCTGACAGATACGCAGTATTTT. This gives the protein CASSQEDSAPLTDTQYF.

This rearrangement joins TRBV7-8 to TRBJ2-7; D unresolved. The germline gives CDR1 SGHVS, CDR2 FQNEAQ. V gave up 8 bases and J gave up 0 bases, with 11 bases separating them. The CDR3 runs to 13 residues. This CDR3 is CASHRASSYEQYF. CDR3 sequence (DNA): TGTGCCAGCCACCGGGCCTCCTCCTACGAGCAGTACTTC. Full variable domain (outside the CDR3, taken from reference TRBV7-8 and TRBJ2-7): GAGVSQSPRYKVAKRGQDVALRCDPISGHVSLFWYQQALGQGPEFLTYFQNEAQLDKSGLPSDRFFAERPEGSVSTLKIQRTQQEDSAVYLCASHRASSYEQYFGPGTRLTVT.

The chain is built from TRBV5-4 and TRBJ2-7, with a tentative D call TRBD2 (6 bases). Germline V CDR1 and CDR2: SGHNT, YYREEE (reference sequence). The CDR3 consists of 16 residues. Trimming pared 4 bases from V and 5 bases from J, leaving 22 bases between. CDR3 bases: TGTGCCAGCAGCAGAGATCCGGGACTTTTTGGGGACGAGCAGTACTTC. It yields the protein CASSRDPGLFGDEQYF. The full variable domain, its missing parts supplied by reference TRBV5-4 and TRBJ2-7, is ETGVTQSPTHLIKTRGQQVTLRCSSQSGHNTVSWYQQALGQGPQFIFQYYREEENGRGNFPPRFSGLQFPNYSSELNVNALELDDSALYLCASSRDPGLFGDEQYFGPGTRLTVT.

The chain recombines TRBV6-1 with TRBJ2-4; a possible D gene is TRBD2 (6 bases). V lost 2 bases to trimming and J lost 0 bases, with 17 bases between them. CDR3 length: 18 amino acids. Germline values: CDR1 MNHNS, CDR2 SASEGT. The CDR3 nucleotides are TGTGCCAGCAGTGAATTCCCGGGAGAAGGGCTAGCCAAAAACATTCAGTACTTC. It yields the protein CASSEFPGEGLAKNIQYF.

The chain is built from TRBV28 and TRBJ2-2, with 9 bases that match TRBD1. Germline V lookup: CDR1 MDHEN, CDR2 SYDVKM. CDR3 length: 15 amino acids. The V and J ends lost 4 bases and 7 bases, in that order; junction bases with no gene match: 7. CDR3 residues: CASSWTGDIGGELFF. The CDR3 DNA reads TGTGCCAGCAGTTGGACAGGGGATATAGGCGGGGAGCTGTTTTTT.

The CDR3 spells CASSWTGVLSGNTIYF. The CDR3 DNA is TGTGCCAGCAGTTGGACAGGGGTTCTCTCTGGAAACACCATATATTTT. This chain joins TRBV6-5 and TRBJ1-3, with TRBD1 identical over 9 bases. V shed 4 bases and J 0 bases; nucleotides not matched to a gene: 4. Germline V CDR1 and CDR2: MNHEY, SVGAGI. This CDR3 comprises 16 residues.

In nucleotides, the CDR3 is TGTGCCAGCACCAATTCGGGGGGCGGCGAGACCCAGTACTTC. Protein sequence: CASTNSGGGETQYF. The rearrangement joins TRBV27 to TRBJ2-5, with D possibly matching TRBD2 (7 bases). Per germline, CDR1 MNHEY and CDR2 SMNVEV (reference sequence). There are 14 residues in the CDR3. With 7 bases removed from V and 5 bases from J, the gap between germline ends came to 17 bases.

This chain joins TRBV7-9 and TRBJ2-1; 10 bases are shared with TRBD2. Germline trimming cut 0 bases from V and 0 bases from J; bases unmatched to any gene: 2. The length of the CDR3 is 17 residues. Germline V gene sequence: CDR1 SEHNR, CDR2 FQNEAQ (reference sequence). The CDR3 DNA sequence: TGTGCCAGCAGCTTAGCCCTAGCGGGAGCCTCCTACAATGAGCAGTTCTTC. It encodes CASSLALAGASYNEQFF.

This clone was seen a single time. The rearrangement joins TRBV6-5 to TRBJ1-2, with D perhaps TRBD1 (5 bases). V shed 0 bases and J shed 4 bases, with 12 bases lying between them. This CDR3 contains 15 residues. CDR1 is MNHEY, CDR2 SVGAGI, per germline. CDR3 amino acids: CASSYSTGVGYGYTF. CDR3 DNA sequence: TGTGCCAGCAGTTACTCGACGGGGGTCGGCTATGGCTACACCTTC.

The chain recombines TRBV9 with TRBJ1-2, with 11 bases lining up with TRBD1. The CDR3 totals 15 residues. Germline V lookup: CDR1 SGDLS, CDR2 YYNGEE. The V segment lost 4 bases and the J segment 3 bases; nucleotides outside the gene matches: 5. As DNA, the CDR3 is TGTGCCAGCAGCCTAGGGACAGGGGGAGACTATGGCTACACCTTC. Amino acid sequence: CASSLGTGGDYGYTF. The whole variable domain, remainder taken from reference TRBV9 and TRBJ1-2, is DSGVTQTPKHLITATGQRVTLRCSPRSGDLSVYWYQQSLDQGLQFLIQYYNGEERAKGNILERFSAQQFPDLHSELNLSSLELGDSALYFCASSLGTGGDYGYTFGSGTRLTVV.

V usage is TRBV11-3 and J usage is TRBJ2-2, with D uncertain. Germline lookup yields CDR1 SGHNT and CDR2 YENEEA. Trimming pared 5 bases from V and 5 bases from J, leaving 6 bases between. This CDR3 has 12 residues. Written as DNA, the CDR3 is TGTGCCAGCAGCCCCAGTACCGGGGAGCTGTTTTTT. Translated: CASSPSTGELFF.

This clone was observed a single time. The J gene is TRBJ1-6, the V gene TRBV2, with D unresolved. Germline loops: CDR1 SNHLY, CDR2 FYNNEI. V was shortened by 8 bases and J by 9 bases, with 17 bases between the two germline ends. The CDR3 length is 14 residues. The CDR3 bases are TGTGCCAGCGCCGAAGCGGGGTCAAGTTCACCCCTCCACTTT. This codes for CASAEAGSSSPLHF.

The chain carries TRBV19 and TRBJ1-1, with D unclear. CDR1 is LNHDA and CDR2 is SQIVND in the germline V gene (reference sequence). This CDR3 has 14 residues. V was cut by 2 bases and J by 1 base, with 8 bases left in between. In nucleotides, the CDR3 is TGTGCCAGTAGTATATCGCTTTGGAACACTGAAGCTTTCTTT. This translates into CASSISLWNTEAFF.

This chain connects TRBV9 to TRBJ2-1; 8 bases are a match to TRBD2. The J segment lost 1 base and the V segment lost 0 bases, leaving 6 bases of the junction unmatched. Per the germline V gene, CDR1 is SGDLS and CDR2 is YYNGEE. CDR3 length: 17 amino acids. CDR3 in DNA: TGTGCCAGCAGCGTAGGTGAAGCGGGAGCTTCCTACAATGAGCAGTTCTTC. Translating gives CASSVGEAGASYNEQFF.

This chain links TRBV21-1 with TRBJ2-1; the DNA was not used to check the table's D call, TRBD2. TRBV21-1 is tagged as a pseudogene. CDR3 length: 16 amino acids. The CDR3 bases are TGTGCCAGCAGCAAAGTAGCGGGGGACTCCTACAATGAGCAGTTCTTC. Protein sequence: CASSKVAGDSYNEQFF.

The chain joins TRBV9 to TRBJ2-2; TRBD2 matches at 9 bases. J was trimmed by 1 base and V by 3 bases; bases with no gene match: 7. The germline gives CDR1 SGDLS, CDR2 YYNGEE. The CDR3 is 17 amino acids. The CDR3 DNA follows: TGTGCCAGCAGCGCCTCCTGGACTAGCGAGAACACCGGGGAGCTGTTTTTT. The encoded protein is CASSASWTSENTGELFF. Filled out from reference TRBV9 and TRBJ2-2, the complete variable domain reads DSGVTQTPKHLITATGQRVTLRCSPRSGDLSVYWYQQSLDQGLQFLIQYYNGEERAKGNILERFSAQQFPDLHSELNLSSLELGDSALYFCASSASWTSENTGELFFGEGSRLTVL.

V gene TRBV30 combines with J gene TRBJ2-5, with D unclear. The CDR3 length is 12 residues. Trimming left V 1 base short and J 7 bases short, with 10 bases between. Germline assignment: CDR1 GTSNPN and CDR2 SVGIG (reference sequence). The chain's CDR3 is CAWSDGSGTQYF. The CDR3 DNA reads as TGTGCCTGGAGTGACGGTTCCGGGACCCAGTACTTC.

This sequence joins TRBV6-5 and TRBJ1-4; 8 positions agree with TRBD1. V dropped 2 bases and J dropped 8; count of bases not matched to a gene: 4. CDR1 and CDR2 (germline): MNHEY, SVGAGI. This CDR3 region has 14 residues. CDR3: CASSYQDRDEKLFF. For the CDR3, the DNA is TGTGCCAGCAGTTACCAGGACAGGGACGAAAAACTGTTTTTT.

The V and J genes are TRBV6-5 and TRBJ2-7; D unresolved. Germline loops: CDR1 MNHEY, CDR2 SVGAGI. V was trimmed by 8 bases and J by 1 base, leaving 12 bases between them. There are 13 residues in the CDR3. The CDR3 reads CASGIGRSYEQYF. The CDR3 DNA reads as TGTGCCAGCGGGATCGGACGGTCCTACGAGCAGTACTTC.

V and J are TRBV5-4 and TRBJ2-7, with 9 bases matching TRBD1. The CDR3 has 15 amino acids. CDR1 is SGHNT, CDR2 YYREEE, per germline (reference sequence). Trimming at V came to 4 bases and at J to 6 bases, leaving 11 bases not matched to a gene. The CDR3 sequence: CASSPSTGGTGEQYF. Written as DNA, the CDR3 is TGTGCCAGCAGCCCTTCGACAGGGGGGACCGGCGAGCAGTACTTC.

This chain joins TRBV7-9 and TRBJ2-1; D ambiguous. Germline assignment: CDR1 SEHNR and CDR2 FQNEAQ (reference sequence). CDR3 length: 11 amino acids. With 2 bases removed from V and 7 bases from J, the gap between germline ends came to 3 bases. The CDR3 sequence: CASSLSNEQFF. CDR3 sequence (DNA): TGTGCCAGCAGCTTAAGTAATGAGCAGTTCTTC.

DNA for the CDR3: TGTGCCAGCAGTGAGTTCACGGAGGGGGACGGCTACACCTTC. Protein: CASSEFTEGDGYTF. This sequence joins TRBV2 and TRBJ1-2, with a weak D call TRBD1 (6 bases). CDR3 length: 14 residues. With 3 bases removed from V and 8 bases from J, the gap between germline ends came to 16 bases. Germline V lookup: CDR1 SNHLY, CDR2 FYNNEI.